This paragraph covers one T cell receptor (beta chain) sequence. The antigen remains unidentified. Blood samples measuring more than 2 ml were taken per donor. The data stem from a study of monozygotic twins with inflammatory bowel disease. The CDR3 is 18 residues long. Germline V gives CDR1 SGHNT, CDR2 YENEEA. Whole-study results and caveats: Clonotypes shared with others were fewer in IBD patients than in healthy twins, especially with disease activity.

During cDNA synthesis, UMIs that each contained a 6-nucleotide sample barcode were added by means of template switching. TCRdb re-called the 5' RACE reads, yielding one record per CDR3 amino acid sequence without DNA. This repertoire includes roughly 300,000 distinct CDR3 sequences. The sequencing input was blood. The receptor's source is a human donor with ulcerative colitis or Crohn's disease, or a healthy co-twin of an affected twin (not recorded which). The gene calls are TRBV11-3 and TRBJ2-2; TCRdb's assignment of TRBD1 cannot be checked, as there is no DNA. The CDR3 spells CASSQGTGRGERTGELFF.